Listed below are T cell receptor beta chains from one sample, sequenced in a study of shared clonotypes between healthy human individuals. TCRdb's table, derived via immunoSEQ multiplex PCR, lists solely in-frame clones and lacks some. The sample holds 2 million to 3 million clones, 93% seen once. The material sequenced was naive CD4+ T cells from PBMCs. The receptors were sampled from a man aged 18 to 29 in good health. Some clones in this sample may be carry-over from other donors' samples. CDR3s include the opening cysteine and the closing phenylalanine or tryptophan. Each record gives: D gene, CDR3 length, J gene, V gene, CDR3 protein. The D gene is left open where the match is weak.

>NA|13|TRBJ1-1|TRBV7-3
CASPLPADTEAFF
>TRBD2|15|TRBJ2-7|TRBV6-5
CASSWGLAGAGEQYF
>NA|15|TRBJ1-1|TRBV28
CASSRGHRGNTEAFF
>NA|12|TRBJ2-7|TRBV18
CASSPQEDEQYF
>NA|15|TRBJ1-1|TRBV28
CASSLRGGSNTEAFF
>TRBD1|17|TRBJ2-5|TRBV5-6
CASKGKPGQEFSETQYF
>NA|14|TRBJ1-1|TRBV6-5
CASSYSKFGTEAFF
>TRBD1|13|TRBJ2-1|TRBV7-9
CASSVGQGIEQFF
>NA|13|TRBJ1-2|TRBV6-5
CASSFQGFGGYTF
>NA|16|TRBJ1-2|TRBV2
CASTGGSTLSNYGYTF
>TRBD1|13|TRBJ1-5|TRBV29-1
CSVLTGLDQPQHF
>NA|14|TRBJ1-4|TRBV2
CASSEGVGVQELFF
>NA|14|TRBJ1-5|TRBV5-6
CASSSGIGNQPQHF
>NA|10|TRBJ2-5|TRBV14
CASSHSLEYF
>NA|15|TRBJ2-2|TRBV19
CASRSLADGTGELFF
>NA|13|TRBJ2-5|TRBV7-8
CASSPWGDETQYF
>TRBD2|13|TRBJ2-1|TRBV5-8
CASSLGLADEQFF
>TRBD1|18|TRBJ1-3|TRBV9
CASSLSGQGKTNGNTIYF
>NA|11|TRBJ2-1|TRBV30
CAWTEYNEQFF
>NA|14|TRBJ2-3|TRBV27
CASPTKRHTDTQYF
>NA|14|TRBJ1-1|TRBV7-7
CASSPVSGDTEAFF
>TRBD1|14|TRBJ1-4|TRBV10-3
CAISSGTGREKLFF
>NA|16|TRBJ2-3|TRBV5-6
CASSLGTQKATDTQYF
>NA|14|TRBJ1-2|TRBV6-1
CASSEGWGDYGYTF
>NA|14|TRBJ2-7|TRBV7-2
CASSLRSLAYEQYF
>NA|13|TRBJ2-5|TRBV7-2
CASSLSGYGTQYF